This T cell receptor (beta chain) was sequenced during a study of technical replicates of blood from a few donors. The V and J ends lost 5 bases and 4 bases respectively, with 10 bases between them. Germline V gene sequence: CDR1 SGHTA, CDR2 FQGNSA. CDR3 size: 13 residues. Generated by immunoSEQ multiplex PCR, the TCRdb table keeps only in-frame clones and is missing some. Of 65,000 to 85,000 clones listed, 90% to 95% were seen once; the top ten hold 0.3% to 0.5%. This chain uses TRBV7-2 with TRBJ2-3, with a weak D call TRBD2 (5 bases). Sequenced material: T cells isolated from PBMCs. This TCR derives from a human donor in good health. CDR3 bases: TGTGCCAGCAGCCCGGCCGGGGCAGATACGCAGTATTTT. It yields the protein CASSPAGADTQYF. The whole variable domain, filled in from reference TRBV7-2 and TRBJ2-3, reads GAGVSQSPSNKVTEKGKDVELRCDPISGHTALYWYRQSLGQGLEFLIYFQGNSAPDKSGLPSDRFSAERTGGSVSTLTIQRTQQEDSAVYLCASSPAGADTQYFGPGTRLTVL.